This record looks at one T cell receptor (beta chain) sequence and its context. TCRdb fed the 5' RACE reads into MiXCR, producing one record per CDR3 protein. The data hold about 340,000 distinct CDR3 sequences, with 20% observed a single time. This specimen comes from a study of T-cell memory formation after mild COVID-19. Trimming removed 4 bases from V and 4 bases from J; junction bases left unmatched: 9. CDR3 length equals 15 residues. The germline gives CDR1 MDHEN, CDR2 SYDVKM. This receptor was obtained from a man aged 18 to 29 who had mild COVID-19 (a few samples of this study predate the infection). Cell type and time point are not known. Sequenced sample: PBMCs or a T cell subset sorted from them (not recorded which). V and J are TRBV28 and TRBJ2-5; 7 bases fit TRBD1. CDR3 protein: CASSSIPGQLETQYF. In nucleotides, the CDR3 is TGTGCCAGCAGTTCAATTCCGGGACAGCTAGAGACCCAGTACTTC.